These T cell receptor beta chains were read from a single sample in a study of long-term antiretroviral therapy in people with HIV. Only in-frame clones appear in the TCRdb table, and some are missing; sequencing was by immunoSEQ multiplex PCR. The sample yields about 16,000 clones, approximately 86% seen once. Sample: unsorted PBMCs, taken around 2.3 years before starting antiretroviral therapy. The receptors stem from a woman aged 25 to 39 with HIV. Each CDR3 is given with its conserved first and last residue. Each record gives: D gene, J gene, clone size, V gene, CDR3 DNA, CDR3 protein. The D gene is left open where the match is weak. Some rows mark clone size as missing; the rest say once, few, many or name a class of expanded clone.

TRBD1	TRBJ1-6	NA	TRBV7-2	TGTGCCAGCAGCTTTAGGACAGGGGAAGGATCACCCCTCCACTTT	CASSFRTGEGSPLHF
NA	TRBJ1-5	NA	TRBV7-2	TGTGCCAGCAGCTTAGAACCCGCCCGGCGCGATCAGCCCCAGCATTTT	CASSLEPARRDQPQHF
TRBD1	TRBJ2-7	NA	TRBV7-8	TGTGCCAGCAGCGCATCCGGGACAGGGGGGCAGTACTTC	CASSASGTGGQYF
TRBD1	TRBJ2-7	once	TRBV18	TGTGCCAGCTCACCAAATAGGGGACAGTACTACGAGCAGTACTTC	CASSPNRGQYYEQYF
NA	TRBJ1-4	NA	TRBV30	TGTGCCTGGAGAGCTCGGGGTCCTAATGAAAAACTGTTTTTT	CAWRARGPNEKLFF
NA	TRBJ2-1	NA	TRBV11-2	TGTGCCAGCAGCTTAGGAGGTCCAGGAATTAACAATGAGCAGTTCTTC	CASSLGGPGINNEQFF
NA	TRBJ1-5	NA	TRBV5-3	TGTGCCAGAAGCTTCAGAAACCCGTCACGGTCCCAGCATTTT	CARSFRNPSRSQHF
NA	TRBJ1-3	NA	TRBV7-4	TGTGCCAGCAGCTTAGACGGACCTGGAAACACCATATATTTT	CASSLDGPGNTIYF
NA	TRBJ2-3	NA	TRBV21-1	TGTGCCAGCAGCAAACATATCCATACGCAGTATTTT	CASSKHIHTQYF
NA	TRBJ1-6	few	TRBV13	TGTGCCAGCAGCCCCTCCCGGGAATATTCACCCCTCCACTTT	CASSPSREYSPLHF
NA	TRBJ2-7	NA	TRBV19	TGTGCCAGTAGCCCCGGGCCCCAACCGGACGAGCAGTACTTC	CASSPGPQPDEQYF
NA	TRBJ1-2	NA	TRBV5-5	TGTGCCAGCAGCTTGGAGTCAGGCTATGGCTACACCTTC	CASSLESGYGYTF
NA	TRBJ2-3	NA	TRBV29-1	TGCAGCGTTGATAGCGTGGCAGCCACTGCGGATACGCAGTATTTT	CSVDSVAATADTQYF
NA	TRBJ1-1	NA	TRBV27	TGTGCCAGCAGAATGGACAGACTGAACACTGAAGCTTTCTTT	CASRMDRLNTEAFF
NA	TRBJ1-2	NA	TRBV7-2	TGTGCCAGCAGCCCTCAGGGTAACGCCTATGGCTACACCTTC	CASSPQGNAYGYTF
TRBD2	TRBJ2-1	NA	TRBV5-4	TGTGCCAGCAGCCTAGGAGATAGCGGGGGGTCCTACAATGAGCAGTTCTTC	CASSLGDSGGSYNEQFF
NA	TRBJ1-2	NA	TRBV6-5	TGTGCCAGCAGTTACTTCGAAGGGTCTTATGGCTACACCTTC	CASSYFEGSYGYTF
NA	TRBJ1-1	once	TRBV6-1	TGTGCCAGCAGTGAAGGCACAGGTACTCTTGCTGAAGCTTTCTTT	CASSEGTGTLAEAFF
TRBD2	TRBJ2-1	NA	TRBV19	TGTGCCAGTAGTAAAACTAGCGGGGAAAACAATGAGCAGTTCTTC	CASSKTSGENNEQFF
NA	TRBJ2-1	NA	TRBV4-3	TGCGCCAGCAGCCAACGTTTGAGAGAAATGGATGAGCAGTTCTTC	CASSQRLREMDEQFF
NA	TRBJ1-5	NA	TRBV19	TGTGCCAGTAGCTTCAGCCTAAATCAGCCCCAGCATTTT	CASSFSLNQPQHF
TRBD2	TRBJ2-3	NA	TRBV5-1	TGCGCCAGCCGGGGGGAGGATGGCACAGATACGCAGTATTTT	CASRGEDGTDTQYF
NA	TRBJ2-2	NA	TRBV6-6	TGTGCCAGCAGTTACTTGAACACCGGGGAGCTGTTTTTT	CASSYLNTGELFF
NA	TRBJ1-1	NA	TRBV29-1	TGCAGCGGGGGGGACACTGAAGCTTTCTTT	CSGGDTEAFF
TRBD1	TRBJ1-4	once	TRBV7-8	TGTGCCAGCAGCCGAAGCGGGACAGTAGATGAAAAACTGTTTTTT	CASSRSGTVDEKLFF
TRBD2	TRBJ2-7	NA	TRBV6-6	TGTGCCAGCAGTTACTCAAGCGGGGGGGCTGGCGAGCAGTACTTC	CASSYSSGGAGEQYF
NA	TRBJ2-7	NA	TRBV4-1	TGCGCCAGCAGCCATACCGCAGGATACGAGCAGTACTTC	CASSHTAGYEQYF
NA	TRBJ1-2	NA	TRBV19	TGTGCCAGTAGTATTCAGGGGAGTGGTTACAACTATGGCTACACCTTC	CASSIQGSGYNYGYTF
NA	TRBJ2-1	NA	TRBV11-1	TGTGCCAGCAGCTTGGCAGATTCAAACAATGAGCAGTTCTTC	CASSLADSNNEQFF
TRBD2	TRBJ2-3	NA	TRBV4-3	TGCGCCAGCAGCCAAGATCCAGCGGGGGGCCGGTGGGATACGCAGTATTTT	CASSQDPAGGRWDTQYF
TRBD2	TRBJ2-3	once	TRBV6-4	TGTGCCAGCAGTAGCGGGGGTTCCGATACGCAGTATTTT	CASSSGGSDTQYF
NA	TRBJ1-6	NA	TRBV5-5	TGTGCCAGCAGCTTAGAATGGGACGGAAATTCACCCCTCCACTTT	CASSLEWDGNSPLHF
NA	TRBJ1-5	NA	TRBV4-3	TGCGCCAGCAGCCAAAACAGCAACAATCAGCCCCAGCATTTT	CASSQNSNNQPQHF
NA	TRBJ2-5	NA	TRBV6-6	TGTGCCAGCAGGGCACCAGGGAAGGGAGAGACCCAGTACTTC	CASRAPGKGETQYF
NA	TRBJ2-3	NA	TRBV5-6	TGTGCCAGCAGCTTGGAGATGGGCATAGATACGCAGTATTTT	CASSLEMGIDTQYF
TRBD2	TRBJ2-7	NA	TRBV5-5	TGTGCCAGCCGGCTAGCGGGGACTAACTCCTACGAGCAGTACTTC	CASRLAGTNSYEQYF
NA	TRBJ1-1	NA	TRBV19	TGTGCCAGTAGTATAAGCCCCCGCGAGGACACTGAAGCTTTCTTT	CASSISPREDTEAFF
NA	TRBJ1-5	NA	TRBV19	TGTGCCAGTAGTATGGTGGCAGGGGGCAATCAGCCCCAGCATTTT	CASSMVAGGNQPQHF
NA	TRBJ1-2	NA	TRBV5-8	TGTGCCAGCAGCTTGGCCGGGGCGTTCGGCTATGGCTACACCTTC	CASSLAGAFGYGYTF
NA	TRBJ1-2	NA	TRBV10-3	TGTGCCATCAGTGAAGACAGCAATCCTTATGGCTACACCTTC	CAISEDSNPYGYTF
NA	TRBJ1-1	NA	TRBV25-1	TGTGCCAGCAGAAGGGACATGAACACTGAAGCTTTCTTT	CASRRDMNTEAFF